This entry lists 9 T cell receptor beta chains sequenced from one sample in a study of blood T cell repertoires in COVID-19. Sequencing was performed with immunoSEQ multiplex PCR; in TCRdb, only in-frame clones are kept and a portion is missing. Among approximately 200,000 clones listed, 75% to 85% were seen once. Sequencing input: PBMCs or T cells enriched from blood (not recorded which). All receptors come from a man in his forties who had recovered from COVID-19.

J is TRBJ2-2 and V is TRBV5-4, with 9 positions matching TRBD2. The CDR3 totals 17 residues. CDR1 is SGHNT, CDR2 YYREEE, per germline (reference sequence). V gave up 0 bases and J gave up 1 base; unmatched junction bases: 4. CDR3 DNA sequence: TGTGCCAGCAGCTTGGGTAGCGGGGGAAAGAACACCGGGGAGCTGTTTTTT. Residues: CASSLGSGGKNTGELFF.

The V gene is TRBV3-1 (or the pseudogene TRBV3-2), the J gene TRBJ1-1; 9 bases fit TRBD1. Germline V gene sequence: CDR1 LGHDT, CDR2 YNNKEL (reference sequence). CDR3 length equals 13 residues. V was clipped by 4 bases and J by 8 bases; unmatched bases: 5. The CDR3 is CASSRGQGGEAFF. The DNA of the CDR3 is TGTGCCAGCAGCCGGGGACAGGGTGGAGAAGCTTTCTTT.

The chain recombines TRBV5-1 with TRBJ1-4; maybe TRBD1 (5 bases). The CDR3 sequence is 15 residues long. V lost 2 bases to trimming and J lost 0 bases, with 8 bases between them. Germline values: CDR1 SGHRS, CDR2 YFSETQ. The CDR3 nucleotides are TGCGCCAGCAGCTTCCAGGGTGCAACTAATGAAAAACTGTTTTTT. Translated: CASSFQGATNEKLFF.

This rearrangement joins TRBV2 to TRBJ2-5, with 13 positions matching TRBD2. The trim removed 1 base at V and 5 bases at J, leaving 7 bases unmatched. CDR1 is SNHLY and CDR2 is FYNNEI in the germline V gene. The CDR3 totals 17 residues. The CDR3 nucleotides are TGTGCCAGCAGTGAAGGAGTACTAGCGGGAGGGCAGGAGACCCAGTACTTC. It is translated as CASSEGVLAGGQETQYF.

The chain carries TRBV4-1 and TRBJ2-7; a possible D gene is TRBD1 (5 bases). The germline V gene has CDR1 MGHRA and CDR2 YSYEKL. V shed 4 bases and J shed 3 bases, with 13 bases lying between them. CDR3 length: 14 amino acids. The CDR3: CASSLSPDIYEQYF. The CDR3 region has the DNA TGCGCCAGCAGCCTAAGTCCGGACATCTACGAGCAGTACTTC.

The genes are TRBV11-2 and TRBJ2-1; maybe TRBD1 (5 bases). Germline CDR1 reads SGHAT; CDR2 reads FQNNGV. This CDR3 contains 15 residues. Trimming removed 1 base from V and 6 bases from J, with 13 bases in between. CDR3: CASSLVSWGRNEQFF. The CDR3 DNA reads as TGTGCCAGCAGCTTAGTTAGTTGGGGCCGCAATGAGCAGTTCTTC.

The genes are TRBV5-5 and TRBJ1-6; 8 nucleotides match TRBD1. V lost 1 base and J lost 6; bases outside the gene matches: 6. Germline V gives CDR1 SGHKS, CDR2 YYEKEE (reference sequence). The CDR3 is made up of 16 amino acids. The CDR3 protein is CASSLPPGQVNSPLHF. In DNA form, the CDR3 reads TGTGCCAGCAGCTTGCCTCCGGGACAGGTTAATTCACCCCTCCACTTT.

The chain couples TRBV5-1 to TRBJ1-3; D not certain. The germline gives CDR1 SGHRS, CDR2 YFSETQ. V lost 3 bases to trimming and J lost 0 bases, with 13 bases between them. The CDR3 loop spans 16 amino acids. CDR3: CASSSEGHDSGNTIYF. CDR3 coding DNA: TGCGCCAGCAGCTCTGAGGGCCATGACTCTGGAAACACCATATATTTT.

The V and J genes are TRBV4-1 and TRBJ2-3, with 11 bases matching TRBD2. This CDR3 has 15 amino acids. The V and J ends lost 4 bases and 8 bases, in that order; junction bases with no gene match: 8. Germline CDR1 is MGHRA and CDR2 is YSYEKL. The CDR3 nucleotides read TGCGCCAGCAGCCTAGGTAGCGGGGGGGAGGGTACGCAGTATTTT. Its translation is CASSLGSGGEGTQYF.